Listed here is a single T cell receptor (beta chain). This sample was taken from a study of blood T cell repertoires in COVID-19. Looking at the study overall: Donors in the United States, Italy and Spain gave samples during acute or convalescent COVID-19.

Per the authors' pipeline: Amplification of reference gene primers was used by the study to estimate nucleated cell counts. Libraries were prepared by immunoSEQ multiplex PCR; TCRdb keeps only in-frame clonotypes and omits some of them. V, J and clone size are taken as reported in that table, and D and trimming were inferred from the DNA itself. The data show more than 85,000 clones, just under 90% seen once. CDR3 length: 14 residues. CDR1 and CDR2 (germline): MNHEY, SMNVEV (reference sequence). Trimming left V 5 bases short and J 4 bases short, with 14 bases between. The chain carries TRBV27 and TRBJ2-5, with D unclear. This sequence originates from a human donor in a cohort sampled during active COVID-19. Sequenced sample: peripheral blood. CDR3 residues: CASSEQFPRETQYF. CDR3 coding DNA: TGTGCCAGCAGTGAACAGTTCCCCAGAGAGACCCAGTACTTC.